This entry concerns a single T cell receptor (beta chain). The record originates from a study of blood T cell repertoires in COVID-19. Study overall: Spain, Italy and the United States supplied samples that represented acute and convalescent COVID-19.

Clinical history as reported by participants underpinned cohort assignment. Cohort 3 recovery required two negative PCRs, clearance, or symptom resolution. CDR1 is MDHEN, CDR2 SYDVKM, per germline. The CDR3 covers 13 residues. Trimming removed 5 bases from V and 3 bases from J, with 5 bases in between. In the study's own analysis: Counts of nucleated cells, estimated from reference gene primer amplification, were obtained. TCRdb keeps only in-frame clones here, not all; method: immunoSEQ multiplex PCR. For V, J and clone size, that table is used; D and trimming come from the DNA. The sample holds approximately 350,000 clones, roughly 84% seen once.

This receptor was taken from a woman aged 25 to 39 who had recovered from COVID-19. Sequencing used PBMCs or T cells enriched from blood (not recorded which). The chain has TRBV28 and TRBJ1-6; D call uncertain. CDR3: CASSRGYNSPLHF. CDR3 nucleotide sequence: TGTGCCAGCAGTCGGGGCTATAATTCACCCCTCCACTTT.